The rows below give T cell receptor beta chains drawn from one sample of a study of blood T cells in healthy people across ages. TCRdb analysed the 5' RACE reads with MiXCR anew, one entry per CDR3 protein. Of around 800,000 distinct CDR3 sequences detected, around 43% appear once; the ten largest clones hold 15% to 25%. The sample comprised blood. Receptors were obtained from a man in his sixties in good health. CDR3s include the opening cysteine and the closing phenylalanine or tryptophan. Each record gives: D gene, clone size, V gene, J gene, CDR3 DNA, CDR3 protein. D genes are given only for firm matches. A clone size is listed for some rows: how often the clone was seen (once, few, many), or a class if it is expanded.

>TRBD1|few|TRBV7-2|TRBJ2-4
TGTGCCAGCAGGCAAACCGGGACAGGCAGACACATTCAGTACTTC
CASRQTGTGRHIQYF
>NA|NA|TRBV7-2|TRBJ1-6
TGTGCCAGCAGCTTATGGGGGGATAATTCACCCCTCCACTTT
CASSLWGDNSPLHF
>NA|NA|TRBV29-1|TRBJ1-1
TGCAGCGTTGCAGGGCTTCAGAACACTGTAGCTTTCTTT
CSVAGLQNTVAFF
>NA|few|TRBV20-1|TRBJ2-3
TGCAGTGCACCGAGCCGAGGACATAGCACAGATACGCAGTATTTT
CSAPSRGHSTDTQYF
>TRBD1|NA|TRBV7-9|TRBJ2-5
TGTGCCAGCAGCACACACTTCAGGGGGTGGCAAGAGACCCAGTACTTC
CASSTHFRGWQETQYF
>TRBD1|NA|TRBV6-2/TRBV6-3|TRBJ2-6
TGTGCCAGCAGCCCCAGGGGGACTGGGGCCAACGTCCTGACTTTC
CASSPRGTGANVLTF
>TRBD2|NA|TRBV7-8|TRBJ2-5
TGTGCCAGCAGCTTAAAGCGGGGGGCAGAGACCCAGTACTTC
CASSLKRGAETQYF
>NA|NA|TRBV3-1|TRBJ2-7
TGTGCCAGCAGCCGGGGTCCGGCTCCCGGTTTTTACGAGCAGTACTTC
CASSRGPAPGFYEQYF
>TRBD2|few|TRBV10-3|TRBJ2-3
TGTGCCATCCGACTAGCGGGGAACACAGATGCGCAGTATTTT
CAIRLAGNTDAQYF
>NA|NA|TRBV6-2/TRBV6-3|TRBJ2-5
TGTGCCAGCAGATCCCGAATCCAGACCCAGTACTTC
CASRSRIQTQYF
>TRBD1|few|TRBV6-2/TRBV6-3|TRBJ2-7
TGTGCCTGTGGCCCGGACAGGGAAATCGAGCAGTACTTC
CACGPDREIEQYF
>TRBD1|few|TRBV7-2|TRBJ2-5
TGTGCCAGCAAAGGACAGGGAGAGGTTCGAGAGACCCAGTACTTC
CASKGQGEVRETQYF
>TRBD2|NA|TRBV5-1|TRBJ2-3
TGCGCCAGCAGCTCTGGACTAGCGGGGAGAGCAGATACGCAGTATTTT
CASSSGLAGRADTQYF
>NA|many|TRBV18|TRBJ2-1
TGTGCCAGCTCACCACCGACGGCAGGGAGCAATGAGCAGTTCTTC
CASSPPTAGSNEQFF
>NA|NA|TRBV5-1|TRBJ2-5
TGCGCCAGCAGCTTGGAGGGGCTAGGGGGAGAGACCCAGTACTTC
CASSLEGLGGETQYF
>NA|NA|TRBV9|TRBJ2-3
TGTGCCAGCAGCCGGAGATATACGCAGTATTTT
CASSRRYTQYF
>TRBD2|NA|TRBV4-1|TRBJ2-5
TGCACCAGCAGCCAAGGTCCGCCGGGGGGGCTATCAGGAGAGACCCAGTACTTC
CTSSQGPPGGLSGETQYF
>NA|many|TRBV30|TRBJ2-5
TGTGCCTGGAGTAAAGGGACAGCGGGTCAAGAGACCCAGTACTTC
CAWSKGTAGQETQYF
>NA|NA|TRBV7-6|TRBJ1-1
TGTGCCAGCAGCTTTGACCTGGGTGGATCTGAAGCTTTCTTT
CASSFDLGGSEAFF
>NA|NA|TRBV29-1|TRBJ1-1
TGCAGCGTTGCCCACACTGAAGCTTTCTTT
CSVAHTEAFF
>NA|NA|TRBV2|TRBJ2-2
TGTGCCAGCAGCGTCGAGGGGATAAACACCGGGGAGCTGTTTTTT
CASSVEGINTGELFF
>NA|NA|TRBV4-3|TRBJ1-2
TGCGCCAGCAGCCCTGGACAGCCGATCTATGGCTACACCTTC
CASSPGQPIYGYTF
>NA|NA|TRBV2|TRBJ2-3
TGTGCCAGCAGCCGTGACGGCTATACGCAGTATTTT
CASSRDGYTQYF
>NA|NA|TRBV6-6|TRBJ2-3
TGTGCCAGCAGTACCGGGGGTGGAGATACGCAGTATTTT
CASSTGGGDTQYF
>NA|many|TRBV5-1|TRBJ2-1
TGCGCCAGCAGCTTGAGACAGGGCGGGGGTGAGCAGTTCTTC
CASSLRQGGGEQFF
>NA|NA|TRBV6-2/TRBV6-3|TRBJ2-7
TGTGCCAGCAGTTACCGCGGGGGCCCGACCTACGAGCAGTACTTC
CASSYRGGPTYEQYF
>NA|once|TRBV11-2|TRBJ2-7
TGTGCCAGCAGCTTAGTAAGACCGGGACGGAACTCCTACGAGCAGTACTTC
CASSLVRPGRNSYEQYF
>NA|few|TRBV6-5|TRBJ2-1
TGTGCCAGCAGCCACCCCGGATTGCGGTACAATGAGCAGTTCTTC
CASSHPGLRYNEQFF
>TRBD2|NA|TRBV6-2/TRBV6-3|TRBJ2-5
TGTGCCAGCACGTGGACTAGCGGGCCCCAAGAGACCCAGTACTTC
CASTWTSGPQETQYF
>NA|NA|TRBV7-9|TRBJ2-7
TGTGCCAGCAGAGTAGGAGACCGGTACGAGCAGTACTTC
CASRVGDRYEQYF
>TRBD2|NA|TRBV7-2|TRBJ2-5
TGTGCCAGCAGCGCCGGGAGGGCAGAGACCCAGTACTTC
CASSAGRAETQYF
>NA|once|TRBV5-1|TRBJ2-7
TGCGCCAGCAGCCCCTCGCAGGCCCGCTCCTACGAGCAGTACTTC
CASSPSQARSYEQYF
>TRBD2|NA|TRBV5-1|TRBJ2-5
TGCGCCAGCAGTTCTTCCGGGAGGGGCGGCCAAGAGACCCAGTACTTC
CASSSSGRGGQETQYF
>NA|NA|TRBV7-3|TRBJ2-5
TGTGCCAGCAGCCAAAATAGGGGGGGGACCCAGTACTTC
CASSQNRGGTQYF
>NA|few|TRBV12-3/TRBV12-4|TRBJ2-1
TGTGCCAGCACCCAGGGGTTTGGACTAGGTCTCGATGAGCAGTTCTTC
CASTQGFGLGLDEQFF
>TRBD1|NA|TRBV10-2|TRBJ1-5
TGCGCCAGCCAGGACAGGGGCAAAGGCAATCAGCCCCAGCATTTT
CASQDRGKGNQPQHF
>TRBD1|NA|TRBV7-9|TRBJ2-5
TGTGCCAGCAGCTCGGGACAGGGGGTCTACCAAGAGACCCAGTACTTC
CASSSGQGVYQETQYF
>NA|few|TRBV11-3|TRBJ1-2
TGTGCCAGCAGCTTAGCTCAAAACAGGAGAGCTAACTATGGCTACACCTTC
CASSLAQNRRANYGYTF
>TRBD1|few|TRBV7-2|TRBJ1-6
TGTGCCAGCAGCTTAACAGGACAGGGTAGTTCACCCCTCCACTTT
CASSLTGQGSSPLHF
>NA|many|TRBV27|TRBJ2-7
TGTGCCAGCAGTCCCTCCCTTCCCTACGAGCAGTACTTC
CASSPSLPYEQYF
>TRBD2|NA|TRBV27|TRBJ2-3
TGTGCCAGCAGTCCTCTGGGACTAGCGGCATATACGCAGTATTTT
CASSPLGLAAYTQYF
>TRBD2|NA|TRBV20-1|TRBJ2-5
TGCAGTGCTAGCCCTGTACTAGCGGAAGAGACCCAGTACTTC
CSASPVLAEETQYF
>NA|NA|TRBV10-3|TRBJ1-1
TGTGCCATCAGTGAAAGGGACGCTAGGGCTGAAGCTTTCTTT
CAISERDARAEAFF
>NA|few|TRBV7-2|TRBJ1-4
TGTGCCAGCAGCCAAAACCCGGTATCGACTAATGAAAAACTGTTTTTT
CASSQNPVSTNEKLFF
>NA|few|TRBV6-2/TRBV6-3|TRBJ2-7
TGTGCCAGCAAGGCCAGCTCCTACGAGCAGTACTTC
CASKASSYEQYF
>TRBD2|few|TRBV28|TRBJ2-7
TGTGCCAGCAGTACCCTCCTAGGAGCGGGGGGAAGCGAGCAGTACTTC
CASSTLLGAGGSEQYF
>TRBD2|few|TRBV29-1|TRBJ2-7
TGCAGCGTCGGGGGGGTGGCAGGGTTTTACGAGCAGTACTTC
CSVGGVAGFYEQYF
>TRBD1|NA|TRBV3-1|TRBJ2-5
TGTGCCAGCAGCCAGAGACCCACCGGGACAGGGTTGTACTTC
CASSQRPTGTGLYF
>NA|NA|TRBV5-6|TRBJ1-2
TGTGCCAGCAGCTTCTGGGCGGGTTCTAACTATGGCTACACCTTC
CASSFWAGSNYGYTF
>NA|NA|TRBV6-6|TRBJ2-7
TGTGCCAGCAGTTACTGGGGCAGGGCAGGCGAGCAGTACTTC
CASSYWGRAGEQYF
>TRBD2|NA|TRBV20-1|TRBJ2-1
TGCAGTGCTAGGTCCCTTACCCTCTCCGGGGGGGCCTTCGGAAATGAGCAGTTCTTC
CSARSLTLSGGAFGNEQFF
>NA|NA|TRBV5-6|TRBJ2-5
TGTGCCAGCACCTTAGCGGGACAGGGTCAAGAGACCCAGTACTTC
CASTLAGQGQETQYF
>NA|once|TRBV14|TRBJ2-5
TGTGCCACCCGGACTTCGGGGCAAGAGACCCAGTACTTC
CATRTSGQETQYF
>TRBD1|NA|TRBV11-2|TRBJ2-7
TGTGCCAGCAGCTCGACAGGGATCTATTACGAGCAGTACTTC
CASSSTGIYYEQYF